This TCR beta chain is drawn from a study of blood T cell repertoires in COVID-19. Across the study: Acute and convalescent COVID-19 specimens originated in the United States, Italy and Spain. PBMCs, B-cell-depleted T cells, or T cells were the source of the cDNA or gDNA that made up the material.

CDR1 LNHDA and CDR2 SQIVND come from the germline V gene (reference sequence). The ends lost 7 bases at V and 0 bases at J; junction bases unmatched: 10. The CDR3 totals 17 residues. In the original processing: For nucleated cells, counts were estimated from reference gene primer amplification. Here immunoSEQ multiplex PCR was the method, and the copy in TCRdb shows in-frame clones only, minus some. V and J calls and clone size are as listed in that table; D and trimming were resolved from the DNA. In the table there are about 95,000 clones, around 90% of which are singletons. What was sequenced was peripheral blood. The sequence was obtained from a woman aged 70-85 years with acute or convalescent COVID-19. The chain joins TRBV19 to TRBJ1-5, with 9 positions matching TRBD1. Here the CDR3 reads CASNPQGAFYSNQPQHF. Written as DNA, the CDR3 is TGTGCCAGTAATCCACAGGGGGCTTTCTATAGCAATCAGCCCCAGCATTTT.